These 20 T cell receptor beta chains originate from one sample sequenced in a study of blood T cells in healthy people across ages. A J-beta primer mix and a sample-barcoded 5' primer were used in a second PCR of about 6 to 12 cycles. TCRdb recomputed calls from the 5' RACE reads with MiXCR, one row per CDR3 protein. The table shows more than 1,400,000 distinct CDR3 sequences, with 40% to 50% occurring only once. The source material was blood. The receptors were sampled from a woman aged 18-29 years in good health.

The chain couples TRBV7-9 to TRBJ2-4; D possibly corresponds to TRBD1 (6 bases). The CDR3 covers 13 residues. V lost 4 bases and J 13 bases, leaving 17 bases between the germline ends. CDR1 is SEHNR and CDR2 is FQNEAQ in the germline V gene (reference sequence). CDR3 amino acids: CASSSDRNTKQYF. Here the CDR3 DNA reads TGTGCCAGCAGCTCAGACAGGAATACGAAGCAGTACTTC.

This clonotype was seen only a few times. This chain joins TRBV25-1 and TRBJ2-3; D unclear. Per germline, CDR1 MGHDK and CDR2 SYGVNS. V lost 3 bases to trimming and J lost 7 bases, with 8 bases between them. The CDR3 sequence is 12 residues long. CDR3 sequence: CASSEGSNTQYF. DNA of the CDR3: TGTGCCAGCAGTGAGGGCTCAAATACGCAGTATTTT.

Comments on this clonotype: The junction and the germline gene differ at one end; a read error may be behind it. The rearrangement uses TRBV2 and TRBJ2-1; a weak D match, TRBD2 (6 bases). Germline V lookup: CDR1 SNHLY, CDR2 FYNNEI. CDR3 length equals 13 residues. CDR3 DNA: TGTGCCAGCACCGGGAGCTCCTACAATGTGCAGTTCTTC. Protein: CASTGSSYNVQFF.

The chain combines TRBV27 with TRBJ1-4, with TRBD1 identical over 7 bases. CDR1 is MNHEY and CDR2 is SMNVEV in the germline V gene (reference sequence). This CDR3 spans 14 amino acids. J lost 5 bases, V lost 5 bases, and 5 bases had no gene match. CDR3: CASSQRQGNEKLFF. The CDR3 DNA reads TGTGCCAGCAGTCAAAGACAGGGAAATGAAAAACTGTTTTTT. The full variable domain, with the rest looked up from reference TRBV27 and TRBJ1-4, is EAQVTQNPRYLITVTGKKLTVTCSQNMNHEYMSWYRQDPGLGLRQIYYSMNVEVTDKGDVPEGYKVSRKEKRNFPLILESPSPNQTSLYFCASSQRQGNEKLFFGSGTQLSVL.

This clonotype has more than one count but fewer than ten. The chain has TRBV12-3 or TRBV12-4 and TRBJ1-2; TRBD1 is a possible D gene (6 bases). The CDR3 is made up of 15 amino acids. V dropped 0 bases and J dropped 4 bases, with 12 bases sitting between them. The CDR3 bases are TGTGCCAGCAGTTTAGCCTGGGACACCCCCTATGGCTACACCTTC. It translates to CASSLAWDTPYGYTF.

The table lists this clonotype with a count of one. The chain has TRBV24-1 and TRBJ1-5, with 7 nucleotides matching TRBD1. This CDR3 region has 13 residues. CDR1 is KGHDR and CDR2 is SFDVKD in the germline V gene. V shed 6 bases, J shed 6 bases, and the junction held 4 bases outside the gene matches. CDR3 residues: CATSQGVRQPQHF. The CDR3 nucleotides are TGTGCCACCAGTCAGGGGGTCCGTCAGCCCCAGCATTTT.

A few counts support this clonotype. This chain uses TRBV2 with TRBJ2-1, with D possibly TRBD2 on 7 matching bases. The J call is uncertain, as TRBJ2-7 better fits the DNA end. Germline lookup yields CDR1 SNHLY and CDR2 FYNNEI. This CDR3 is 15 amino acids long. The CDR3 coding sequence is TGTGCCAGCGACTTAAGTGGGGGGGCCTACAATGAGCAGTACTTC. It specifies CASDLSGGAYNEQYF.

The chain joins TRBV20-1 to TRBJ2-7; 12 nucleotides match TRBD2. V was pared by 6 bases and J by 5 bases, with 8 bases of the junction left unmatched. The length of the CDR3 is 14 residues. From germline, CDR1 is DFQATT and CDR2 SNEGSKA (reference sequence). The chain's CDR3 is CSARLAGGPNEQYF. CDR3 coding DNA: TGCAGTGCCAGGCTAGCGGGAGGGCCCAACGAGCAGTACTTC.

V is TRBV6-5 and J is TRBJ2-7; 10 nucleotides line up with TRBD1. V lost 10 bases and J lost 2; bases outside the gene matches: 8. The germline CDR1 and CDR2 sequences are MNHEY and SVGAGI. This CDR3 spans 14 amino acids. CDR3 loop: CATMGGTGAYEQYF. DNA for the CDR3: TGTGCCACCATGGGAGGGACAGGGGCCTACGAGCAGTACTTC.

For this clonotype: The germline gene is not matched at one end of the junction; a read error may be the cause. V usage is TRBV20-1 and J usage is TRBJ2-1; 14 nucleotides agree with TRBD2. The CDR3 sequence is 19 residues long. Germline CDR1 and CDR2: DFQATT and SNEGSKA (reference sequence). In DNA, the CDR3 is TGCAGTGCTGCCCGGGGACTAGCGGGAGAAGTCAGCTCCTACAGTGAGCAGTTCTTC. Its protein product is CSAARGLAGEVSSYSEQFF.

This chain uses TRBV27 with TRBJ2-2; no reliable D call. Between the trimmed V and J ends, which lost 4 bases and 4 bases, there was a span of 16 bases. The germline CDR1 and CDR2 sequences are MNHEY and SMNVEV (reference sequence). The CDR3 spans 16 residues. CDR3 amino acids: CASSSETPPITGELFF. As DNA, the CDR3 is TGTGCCAGCAGTTCGGAGACACCCCCGATCACCGGGGAGCTGTTTTTT.

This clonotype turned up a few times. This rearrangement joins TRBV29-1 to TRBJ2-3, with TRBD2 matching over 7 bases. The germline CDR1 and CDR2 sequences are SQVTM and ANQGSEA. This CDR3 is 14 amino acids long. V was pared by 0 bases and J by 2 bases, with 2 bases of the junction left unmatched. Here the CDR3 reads CSVEEAGVTDTQYF. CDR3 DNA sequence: TGCAGCGTTGAAGAGGCGGGGGTCACAGATACGCAGTATTTT.

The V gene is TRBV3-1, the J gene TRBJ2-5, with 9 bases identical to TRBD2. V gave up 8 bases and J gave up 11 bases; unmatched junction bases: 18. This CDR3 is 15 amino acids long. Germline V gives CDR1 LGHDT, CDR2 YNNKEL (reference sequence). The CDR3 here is CASGPGLARRNEQYF. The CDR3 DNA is TGTGCCAGCGGACCGGGACTAGCTCGGCGCAATGAGCAGTACTTC.

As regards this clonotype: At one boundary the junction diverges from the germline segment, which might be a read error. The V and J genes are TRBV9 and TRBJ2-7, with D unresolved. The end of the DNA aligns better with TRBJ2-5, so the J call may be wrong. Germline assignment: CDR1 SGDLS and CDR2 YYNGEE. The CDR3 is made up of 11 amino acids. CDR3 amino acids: CTSSVGETQYF. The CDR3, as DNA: TGTACCAGCAGCGTAGGCGAGACCCAGTACTTC.

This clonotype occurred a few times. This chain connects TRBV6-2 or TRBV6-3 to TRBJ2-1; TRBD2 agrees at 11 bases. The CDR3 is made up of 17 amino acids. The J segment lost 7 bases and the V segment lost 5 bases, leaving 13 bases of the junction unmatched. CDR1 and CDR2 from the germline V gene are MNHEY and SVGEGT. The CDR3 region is CASSPHHSGRAINEQFF. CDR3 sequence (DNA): TGTGCCAGCAGTCCCCACCATAGCGGGAGGGCCATAAATGAGCAGTTCTTC.

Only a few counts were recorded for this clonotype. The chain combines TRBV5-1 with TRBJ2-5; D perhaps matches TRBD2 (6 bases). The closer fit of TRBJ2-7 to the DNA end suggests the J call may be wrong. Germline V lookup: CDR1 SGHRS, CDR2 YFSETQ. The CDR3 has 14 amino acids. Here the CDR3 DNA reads TGCGCCAGCAGCTTGGAACGCCCCGGGGGCGAGCAGTACTTC. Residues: CASSLERPGGEQYF.

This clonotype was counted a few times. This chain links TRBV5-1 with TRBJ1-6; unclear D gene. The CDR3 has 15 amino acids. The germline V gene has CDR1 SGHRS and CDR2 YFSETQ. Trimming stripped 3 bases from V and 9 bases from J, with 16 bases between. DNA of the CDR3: TGCGCCAGCAGCTCATCGGGGAATCTAGGTTCACCCCTCCACTTT. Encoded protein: CASSSSGNLGSPLHF. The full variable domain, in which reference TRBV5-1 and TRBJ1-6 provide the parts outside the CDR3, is KAGVTQTPRYLIKTRGQQVTLSCSPISGHRSVSWYQQTPGQGLQFLFEYFSETQRNKGNFPGRFSGRQFSNSRSEMNVSTLELGDSALYLCASSSSGNLGSPLHFGNGTRLTVT.

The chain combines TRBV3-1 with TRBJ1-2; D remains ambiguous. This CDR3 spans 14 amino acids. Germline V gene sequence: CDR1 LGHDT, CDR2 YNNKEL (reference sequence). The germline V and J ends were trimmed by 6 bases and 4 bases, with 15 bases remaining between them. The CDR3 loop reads CASRGSGLGYGYTF. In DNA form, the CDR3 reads TGTGCCAGCAGGGGTTCGGGATTGGGCTATGGCTACACCTTC.

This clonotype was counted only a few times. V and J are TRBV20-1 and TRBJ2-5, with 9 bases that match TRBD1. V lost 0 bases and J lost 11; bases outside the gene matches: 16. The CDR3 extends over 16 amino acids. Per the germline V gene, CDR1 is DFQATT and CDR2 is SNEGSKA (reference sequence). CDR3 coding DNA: TGCAGTGCTAGAGATCTCACCGGGACAGGGTGGAGGGAGCAGTACTTC. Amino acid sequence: CSARDLTGTGWREQYF.

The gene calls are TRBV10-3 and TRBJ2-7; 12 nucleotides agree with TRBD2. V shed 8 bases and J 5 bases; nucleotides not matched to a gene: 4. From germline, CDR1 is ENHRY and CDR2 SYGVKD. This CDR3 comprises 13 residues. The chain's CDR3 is CAIRLAGVDEQYF. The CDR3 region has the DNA TGTGCCATCCGACTAGCGGGAGTCGACGAGCAGTACTTC.